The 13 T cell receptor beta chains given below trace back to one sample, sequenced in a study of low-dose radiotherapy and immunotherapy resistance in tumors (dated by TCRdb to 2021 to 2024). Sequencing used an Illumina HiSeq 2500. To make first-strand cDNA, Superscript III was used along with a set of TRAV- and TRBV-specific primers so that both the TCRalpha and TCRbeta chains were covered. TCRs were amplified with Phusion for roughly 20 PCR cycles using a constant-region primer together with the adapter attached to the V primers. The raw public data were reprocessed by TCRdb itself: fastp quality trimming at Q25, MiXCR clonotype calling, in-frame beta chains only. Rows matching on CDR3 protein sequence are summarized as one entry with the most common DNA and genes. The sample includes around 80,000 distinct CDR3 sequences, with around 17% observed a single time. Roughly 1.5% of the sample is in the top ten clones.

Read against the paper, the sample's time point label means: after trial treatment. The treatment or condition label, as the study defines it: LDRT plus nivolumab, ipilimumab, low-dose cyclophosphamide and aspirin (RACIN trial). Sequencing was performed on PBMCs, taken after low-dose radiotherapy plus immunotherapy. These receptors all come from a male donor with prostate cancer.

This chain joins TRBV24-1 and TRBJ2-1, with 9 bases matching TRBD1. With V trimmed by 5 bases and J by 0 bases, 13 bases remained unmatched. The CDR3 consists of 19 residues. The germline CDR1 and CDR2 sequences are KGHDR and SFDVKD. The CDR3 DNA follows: TGTGCCACCAGTGTCCTGGTTTCCGGGACAGGGAGCTCCTACAATGAGCAGTTCTTC. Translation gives CATSVLVSGTGSSYNEQFF.

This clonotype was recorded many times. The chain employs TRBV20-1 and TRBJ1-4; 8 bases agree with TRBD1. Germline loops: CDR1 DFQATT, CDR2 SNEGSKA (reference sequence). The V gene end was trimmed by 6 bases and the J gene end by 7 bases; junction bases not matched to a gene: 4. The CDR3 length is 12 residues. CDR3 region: CSAQGAGEKLFF. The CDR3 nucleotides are TGCAGTGCGCAGGGGGCGGGTGAAAAACTGTTTTTT.

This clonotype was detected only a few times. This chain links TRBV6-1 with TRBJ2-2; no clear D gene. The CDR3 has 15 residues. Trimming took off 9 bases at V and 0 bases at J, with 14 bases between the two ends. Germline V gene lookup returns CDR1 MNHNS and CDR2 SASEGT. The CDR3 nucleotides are TGTGCCAGTAAACCGGGCTTAGCGAACACCGGGGAGCTGTTTTTT. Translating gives CASKPGLANTGELFF.

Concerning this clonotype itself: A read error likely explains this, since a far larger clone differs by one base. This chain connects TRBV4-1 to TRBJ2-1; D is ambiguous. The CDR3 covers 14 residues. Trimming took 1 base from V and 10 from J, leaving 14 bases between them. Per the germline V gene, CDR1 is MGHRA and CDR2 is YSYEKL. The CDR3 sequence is CASSQGSRVGEQFF. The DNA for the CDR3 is TGCGCCAGCAGCCAAGGTTCAAGGGTAGGGGAGCAGTTCTTC.

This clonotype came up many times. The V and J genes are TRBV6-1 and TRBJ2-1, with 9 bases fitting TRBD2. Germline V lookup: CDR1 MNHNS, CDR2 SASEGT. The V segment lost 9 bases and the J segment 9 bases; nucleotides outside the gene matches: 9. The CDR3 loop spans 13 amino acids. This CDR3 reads CASSSGKMSEQFF. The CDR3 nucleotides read TGTGCCAGTTCTAGCGGGAAAATGAGTGAGCAGTTCTTC.

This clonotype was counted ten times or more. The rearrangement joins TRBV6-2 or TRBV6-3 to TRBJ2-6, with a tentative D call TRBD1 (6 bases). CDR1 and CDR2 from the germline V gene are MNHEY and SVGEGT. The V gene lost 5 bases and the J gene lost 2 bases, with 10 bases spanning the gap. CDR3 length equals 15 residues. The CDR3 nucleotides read TGTGCCAGCAGTGCGACAGGCCCTGGGGCCAACGTCCTGACTTTC. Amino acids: CASSATGPGANVLTF.

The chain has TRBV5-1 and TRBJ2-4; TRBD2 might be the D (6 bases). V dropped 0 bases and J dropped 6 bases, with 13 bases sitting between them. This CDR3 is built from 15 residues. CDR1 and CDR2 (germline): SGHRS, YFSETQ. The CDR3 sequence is CASSLVGGFGNIQYF. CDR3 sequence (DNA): TGCGCCAGCAGCTTGGTAGGAGGGTTTGGAAACATTCAGTACTTC.

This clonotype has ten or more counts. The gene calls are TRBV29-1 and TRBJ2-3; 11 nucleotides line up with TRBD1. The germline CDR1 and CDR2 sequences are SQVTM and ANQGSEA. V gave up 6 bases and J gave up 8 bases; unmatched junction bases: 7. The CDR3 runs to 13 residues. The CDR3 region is CSVGTGGRGTQYF. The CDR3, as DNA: TGCAGCGTAGGGACAGGGGGGCGCGGTACGCAGTATTTT.

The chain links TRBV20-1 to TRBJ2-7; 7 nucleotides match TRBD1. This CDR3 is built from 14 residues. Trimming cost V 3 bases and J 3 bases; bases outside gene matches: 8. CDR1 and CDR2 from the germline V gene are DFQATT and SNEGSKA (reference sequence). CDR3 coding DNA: TGCAGTGCTAGTGAGACAGGGCCACTCTACGAGCAGTACTTC. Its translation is CSASETGPLYEQYF.

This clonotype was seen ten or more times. CDR3 DNA: TGTGCCAGCAGCTTGGCGGGCCACACCGGGGAGCTGTTTTTT. Residues: CASSLAGHTGELFF. This chain links TRBV5-6 with TRBJ2-2; no clear D. CDR3 size: 14 residues. Germline CDR1 and CDR2: SGHDT and YYEEEE. V was clipped by 0 bases and J by 3 bases, with 6 bases between them.

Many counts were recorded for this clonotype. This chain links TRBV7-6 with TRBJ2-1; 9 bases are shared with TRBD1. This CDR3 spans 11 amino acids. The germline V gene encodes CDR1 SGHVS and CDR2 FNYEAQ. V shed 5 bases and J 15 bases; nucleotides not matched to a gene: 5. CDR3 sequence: CASSQQGATFF. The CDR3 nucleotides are TGTGCCAGCAGCCAACAGGGGGCCACGTTCTTC.

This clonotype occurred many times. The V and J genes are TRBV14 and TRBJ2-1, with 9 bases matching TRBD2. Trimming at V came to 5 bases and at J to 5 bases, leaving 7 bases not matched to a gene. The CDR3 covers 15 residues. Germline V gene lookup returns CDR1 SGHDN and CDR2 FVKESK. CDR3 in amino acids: CASSDGLARDNEQFF. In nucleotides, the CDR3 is TGTGCCAGCAGCGACGGACTAGCGCGGGACAATGAGCAGTTCTTC.

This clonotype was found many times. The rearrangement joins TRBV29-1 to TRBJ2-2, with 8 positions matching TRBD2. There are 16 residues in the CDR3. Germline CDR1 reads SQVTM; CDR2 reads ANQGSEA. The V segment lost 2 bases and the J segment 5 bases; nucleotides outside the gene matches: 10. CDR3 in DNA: TGCAGCGTTGAACCTTACGGGAGGGCAGGAACCGGGGAGCTGTTTTTT. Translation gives CSVEPYGRAGTGELFF.